This paragraph reports one T cell receptor beta chain. This record belongs to a study of blood T cell repertoires in COVID-19. For the study at large: Samples of COVID-19 (acute and convalescent) were obtained from the United States, Italy and Spain. In each case, the material was cDNA or gDNA derived from T cells, B-cell-depleted T cells, or PBMCs.

Data came from immunoSEQ multiplex PCR; TCRdb stores just in-frame clones and leaves some out. The sample has about 190,000 clones, approximately 91% seen once; the top ten hold around 1.1%. The sequencing input was peripheral blood. The sequence was obtained from a man in his thirties or forties with acute or convalescent COVID-19.

The CDR3 spells CASSLAGGGEKLFF. Written as DNA, the CDR3 is TGTGCCAGCAGCTTGGCGGGGGGCGGAGAAAAACTGTTTTTT. The chain recombines TRBV5-4 with TRBJ1-4; weak D call: TRBD1 (6 bases). V dropped 0 bases and J dropped 8 bases, with 11 bases sitting between them. The CDR3 sequence is 14 residues long. Germline CDR1 and CDR2: SGHNT and YYREEE (reference sequence).